This T cell receptor (beta chain) was recorded in a study of T-cell memory formation after mild COVID-19. Study-wide findings and caveats: Contracting clones from day 15 to 85 had balanced CD4/CD8; later expanders favoured CD4+. Cross-reactive memory seemingly joined, as some responding clones were found in pre-infection memory. Mainly in CM and EM were contracting CD4+ clones; CD8+ were in EMRA.

With constant-segment primers, 5'RACE yielded cDNA libraries of TCR alpha and TCR beta that carried sample barcodes and UMIs. TCRdb itself ran the 5' RACE reads through MiXCR, one entry per CDR3 protein. This table has more than 100,000 distinct CDR3 sequences, about a sixth appearing once. A remark on this clonotype: Its antigen is still unknown.

This clonotype originated in a man aged 18 to 29 who had mild COVID-19 (a few samples of this study predate the infection). Cell type and time point are not known. Sequenced sample: PBMCs or a T cell subset sorted from them (not recorded which).

The CDR3 DNA reads TGCGCCAGCAGCTTGGGTGTTCTAGCGGGGACCACAGATACGCAGTATTTT. Translating gives CASSLGVLAGTTDTQYF. The chain is built from TRBV5-1 and TRBJ2-3, with TRBD2 matching over 9 bases. The CDR3 spans 17 residues. The germline CDR1 and CDR2 sequences are SGHRS and YFSETQ. Unmatched junction bases numbered 7, after V lost 0 bases and J lost 2 bases.